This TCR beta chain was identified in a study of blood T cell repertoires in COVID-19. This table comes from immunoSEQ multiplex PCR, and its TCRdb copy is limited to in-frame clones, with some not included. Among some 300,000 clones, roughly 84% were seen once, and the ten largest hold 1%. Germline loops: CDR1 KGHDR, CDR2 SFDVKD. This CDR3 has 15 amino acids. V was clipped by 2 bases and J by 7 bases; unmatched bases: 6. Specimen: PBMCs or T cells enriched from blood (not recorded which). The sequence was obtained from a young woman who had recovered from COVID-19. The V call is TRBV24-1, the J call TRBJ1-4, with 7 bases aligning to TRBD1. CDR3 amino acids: CATSDSAGGGEKLFF. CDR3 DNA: TGTGCCACCAGTGATTCCGCAGGGGGTGGTGAAAAACTGTTTTTT.